This record looks at one T cell receptor (beta chain) sequence and its context. RNA transcripts provided the source from which TCR beta CDR3 regions were amplified. When the TCR CDR3 underwent first-round RT-PCR, the HTBI primer set was used. TCRdb re-called the multiplex PCR reads with MiXCR, one entry per CDR3 protein. The sample holds fewer than 900,000 distinct CDR3 sequences; about 19% are singletons and the top ten take over 15%. The sample comes from a study of T cells in Graves' hyperthyroidism and ophthalmopathy. Those patients with uncontrolled infection, other autoimmune disease, pregnancy or lactation were excluded. The diagnoses drew upon clinical symptoms, serum thyroxine and TRAb, thyroid ultrasound and orbital computed tomography. Before ophthalmopathy appeared, progressors gave blood at initial hyperthyroidism diagnosis. The CDR3 runs to 19 residues. Trimming removed 5 bases from V and 0 bases from J; junction bases left unmatched: 16. Germline lookup yields CDR1 MNHNS and CDR2 SASEGT.

This sequence was found in a woman between 50 and 59 years old with Graves' hyperthyroidism that later progressed to Graves' ophthalmopathy. The chain has TRBV6-1 and TRBJ1-5; 7 nucleotides align to TRBD1. Sequences were obtained from blood. The CDR3 sequence: CASSPTTGPFMYSNQPQHF. CDR3 DNA sequence: TGTGCCAGCAGTCCCACGACAGGGCCCTTCATGTATAGCAATCAGCCCCAGCATTTT.